This T cell receptor (beta chain) came from a study of blood T cell repertoires in COVID-19. The overall study: Acute and convalescent COVID-19 samples came from the United States, Italy and Spain. Nucleic acid was either cDNA or gDNA, and it came from T cells, B-cell-depleted T cells, or PBMCs.

CDR1 is SQVTM, CDR2 ANQGSEA, per germline. V dropped 5 bases and J dropped 4; count of bases not matched to a gene: 12. This CDR3 spans 16 amino acids. Original processing notes: Estimation of nucleated cell counts was performed using reference gene primer amplification. Clones were sequenced by immunoSEQ multiplex PCR, and TCRdb holds only the in-frame ones, with some missing. The D gene and trimming were derived from the DNA, and the V and J assignments and clone size from that table. This sample has over 40,000 clones, with around 86% found just once. This TCR was sampled from a man aged 80 or over with acute or convalescent COVID-19. The sample taken for sequencing was peripheral blood. The gene calls are TRBV29-1 and TRBJ1-5, with 9 bases fitting TRBD1. CDR3 amino acids: CSVKSRQGGDNQPQHF. CDR3 in DNA: TGCAGCGTTAAAAGCAGACAGGGGGGGGATAATCAGCCCCAGCATTTT.